This note documents a single TCR beta chain sequence. As yet, its antigen is unknown. The authors extracted RNA and reverse transcribed it into cDNA as the sequencing template. The method was immunoSEQ multiplex PCR; TCRdb's version includes in-frame clones alone and lacks a portion of them. The profile shows 140,000 to 150,000 clones, over 45% of them singletons. Trimming removed 8 bases from V and 4 bases from J, with 4 bases in between. CDR1 and CDR2 (germline): ENHRY, SYGVKD. The CDR3 sequence is 10 residues long. The sample belongs to a study of CD8+ T cells in alopecia areata. Study outcomes and limitations: Across lesional scalp, and particularly alopecia totalis/universalis, clonality surpassed that of normal scalp.

Alopecia areata patients had lesional scalp punch biopsies and peripheral blood taken from them. This chain connects TRBV10-3 to TRBJ2-3; no clear D gene. The material sequenced was CD4+ T cells sorted from blood. The receptor's source is a human donor with alopecia areata. CDR3 protein: CAIGSDTQYF. The CDR3 DNA is TGTGCCATCGGCTCAGATACGCAGTATTTT.